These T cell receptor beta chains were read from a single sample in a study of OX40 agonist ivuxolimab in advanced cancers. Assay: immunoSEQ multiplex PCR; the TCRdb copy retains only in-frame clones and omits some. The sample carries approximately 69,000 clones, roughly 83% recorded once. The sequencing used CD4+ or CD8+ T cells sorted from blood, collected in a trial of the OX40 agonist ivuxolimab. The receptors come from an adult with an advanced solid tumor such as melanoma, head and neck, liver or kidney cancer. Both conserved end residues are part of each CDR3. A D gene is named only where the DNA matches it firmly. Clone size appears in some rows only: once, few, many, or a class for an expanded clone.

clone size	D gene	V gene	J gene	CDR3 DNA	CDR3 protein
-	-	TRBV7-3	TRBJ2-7	TGTGCCAGCAGCGCCGACAGGTACTCCTACGAGCAGTACTTC	CASSADRYSYEQYF
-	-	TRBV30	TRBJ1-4	TGTGCCTGGAGCCCGGGGGTGGCAGGGCTTGGGGAAAAACTGTTTTTT	CAWSPGVAGLGEKLFF
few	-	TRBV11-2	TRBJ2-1	TGTGCCAGCAGCTTAGGTAGGGCCTCCTACAATGAGCAGTTCTTC	CASSLGRASYNEQFF
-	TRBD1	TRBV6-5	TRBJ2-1	TGTGCCAGCCTGGACAGGGCGAATGAGCAGTTCTTC	CASLDRANEQFF
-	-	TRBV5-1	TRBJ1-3	TGCGCCAGCAGCTTGGAAGGGCCCGCCTATGGAAACACCATATATTTT	CASSLEGPAYGNTIYF
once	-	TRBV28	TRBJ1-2	TGTGCCACCGAAGACAGAGTTAACTATGGCTACACCTTC	CATEDRVNYGYTF
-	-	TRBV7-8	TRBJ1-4	TGTGCCAGCAGCTTCACCGGGACAACTAATGAAAAACTGTTTTTT	CASSFTGTTNEKLFF
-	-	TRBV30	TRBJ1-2	TGTGCCTGGAACTCCGTTACAGGGTATGGCTACACCTTC	CAWNSVTGYGYTF
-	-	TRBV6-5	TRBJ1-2	TGTGCCAGCAGTTCACAGGCTAGTGGCTACACCTTC	CASSSQASGYTF
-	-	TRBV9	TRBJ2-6	TGTGCCAGCAACCGGAGGGGTGCGGGCTCTGGGGCCAACGTCCTGACTTTC	CASNRRGAGSGANVLTF
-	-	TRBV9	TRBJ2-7	TGTGCCAGCAGTCTGAGGGGGGAGCACTACGAGCAGTACTTC	CASSLRGEHYEQYF
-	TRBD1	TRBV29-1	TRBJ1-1	TGCAGCGTTTCCGGGACAGGGGGCGCGGGCACTGAAGCTTTCTTT	CSVSGTGGAGTEAFF
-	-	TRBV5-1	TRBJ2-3	TGCGCCAGCAGCCGCCCCCCGGATACGCAGTATTTT	CASSRPPDTQYF
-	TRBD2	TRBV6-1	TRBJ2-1	TGTGCCAGCAGCGTGGGACTAGCGGGGGATGAGCAGTTCTTC	CASSVGLAGDEQFF
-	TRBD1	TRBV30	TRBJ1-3	TGTGCCTGGAGTGTGGGGACAGGGGGCTCTGGAAACACCATATATTTT	CAWSVGTGGSGNTIYF
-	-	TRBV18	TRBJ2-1	TGTGCCAGCTCACCAGGGGGCTCCTACAATGAGCAGTTCTTC	CASSPGGSYNEQFF
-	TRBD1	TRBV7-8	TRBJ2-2	TGTGCCAGCAGCTTATTCCAGGGGGCGAACACCGGGGAGCTGTTTTTT	CASSLFQGANTGELFF
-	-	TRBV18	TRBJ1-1	TGTGCCAGCTCACCCGACAGACCAGAAGCTTTCTTT	CASSPDRPEAFF
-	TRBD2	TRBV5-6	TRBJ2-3	TGTGCCAGCAGCTTGGCCCCATTTAGCGGGGGACTCAGTACGCAGTATTTT	CASSLAPFSGGLSTQYF
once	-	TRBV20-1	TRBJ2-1	TGCAGTTCGAGTCGTAATAATGAGCAGTTCTTC	CSSSRNNEQFF
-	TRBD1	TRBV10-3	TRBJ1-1	TGTGCCATCAGTGAGTCGGGAGGGGGCGCTGAAGCTTTCTTT	CAISESGGGAEAFF
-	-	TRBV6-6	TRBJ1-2	TGTGCCAGCAGGGGGGATAATGGAGGCTACACCTTC	CASRGDNGGYTF
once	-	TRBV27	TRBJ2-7	TGTGCCAGCAGTTTACCAGGGACGGCGACCTACGAGCAGTACTTC	CASSLPGTATYEQYF
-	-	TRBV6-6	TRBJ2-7	TGTGCCAGCAGGAGCCGGGACAAACCACCCTACGAGCAGTACTTC	CASRSRDKPPYEQYF
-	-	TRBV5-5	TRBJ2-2	TGTGCCAGCAGCTTGGAGGGCAGCGCGAACACCGGGGAGCTGTTTTTT	CASSLEGSANTGELFF
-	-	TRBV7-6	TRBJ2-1	TGTGCCAGCAGCTCCTACGAGAGTGAGCAGTTCTTC	CASSSYESEQFF
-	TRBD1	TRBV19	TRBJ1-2	TGTGCCAGTAGTCTCGGGACAGGGGACGGCTACACCTTC	CASSLGTGDGYTF
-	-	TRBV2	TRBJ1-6	TGTGCCAGCAGTCTTACAGGCTATAATTCACCCCTCCACTTT	CASSLTGYNSPLHF
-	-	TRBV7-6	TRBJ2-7	TGTGCCAGCAGCCCTCATAGTTACTCGTACGAGCAGTACTTC	CASSPHSYSYEQYF
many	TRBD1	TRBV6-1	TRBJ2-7	TGTGCCAGCAGTGTCCTCGACAGGGACTACGAGCAGTACTTC	CASSVLDRDYEQYF
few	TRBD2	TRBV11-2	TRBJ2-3	TGTGCCAGCAGCTTAGATGGCCTGGGCCTGCGGGGGGGGGCAGATACGCAGTATTTT	CASSLDGLGLRGGADTQYF
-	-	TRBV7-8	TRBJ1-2	TGTGCCAGCAGCCCAAATGGGGAAGGCTATGGCTACACCTTC	CASSPNGEGYGYTF
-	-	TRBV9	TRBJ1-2	TGTGCCAGCAGCTCGGGACGGAGGTATGGCTACACCTTC	CASSSGRRYGYTF
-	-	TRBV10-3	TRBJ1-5	TGTGCCATCAGTGAGTCGACGGGGTTAGCTCAGCCCCAGCATTTT	CAISESTGLAQPQHF
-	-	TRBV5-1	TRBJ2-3	TGCGCCAGCAGCCCCGGACTTCTGCCTCTCCCAGATACGCAGTATTTT	CASSPGLLPLPDTQYF
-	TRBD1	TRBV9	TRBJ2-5	TGTGCCAGCAGCCCCCGACAGGGGGCTCTGAGGGAGACCCAGTACTTC	CASSPRQGALRETQYF
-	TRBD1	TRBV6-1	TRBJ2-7	TGTGCCAGCACCAAGGGACAGGTCCCTTCCTACGAGCAGTACTTC	CASTKGQVPSYEQYF
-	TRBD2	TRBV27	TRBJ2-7	TGTGCCAGCAGTCTAGCGGACTCCTACGAGCAGTACTTC	CASSLADSYEQYF
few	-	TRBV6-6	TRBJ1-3	TGTGCCAGCATTAGGGGGACGGGCTCTGGAAACACCATATATTTT	CASIRGTGSGNTIYF
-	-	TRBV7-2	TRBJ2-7	TGTGCCAGCAGCCGAGAAAGGACGGGAACCTACGAGCAGTACTTC	CASSRERTGTYEQYF
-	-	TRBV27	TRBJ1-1	TGTGCCAGCAGCTCTACAATGAACACTGAAGCTTTCTTT	CASSSTMNTEAFF
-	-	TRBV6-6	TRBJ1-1	TGTGCCAGCGGACCAGGGAGCTTGAACACTGAAGCTTTCTTT	CASGPGSLNTEAFF
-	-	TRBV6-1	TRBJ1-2	TGTGCCAGCAGTGAATGGATCTATGGCTACACCTTC	CASSEWIYGYTF
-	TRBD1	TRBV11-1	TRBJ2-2	TGTGCCAGCAGATACAGGGGGAAGGACACCGGGGAGCTGTTTTTT	CASRYRGKDTGELFF
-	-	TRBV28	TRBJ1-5	TGTGCCAGCGGGAGTCGCAATCAGCCCCAGCATTTT	CASGSRNQPQHF
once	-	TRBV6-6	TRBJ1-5	TGTGCCAGCAGTCCCGCCGTAAGGGGAAGCAATCAGCCCCAGCATTTT	CASSPAVRGSNQPQHF
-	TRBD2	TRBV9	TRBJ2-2	TGTGCCAGCAGCGTAGGACTAGCGGGAGAAGGCGGGGAGCTGTTTTTT	CASSVGLAGEGGELFF
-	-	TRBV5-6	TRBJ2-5	TGTGCCAGCAGCTTGGCGGAACAAGAGACCCAGTACTTC	CASSLAEQETQYF
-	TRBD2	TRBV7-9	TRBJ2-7	TGTGCCAGCAGCCTTAGCGGGGTCAGCTACGAGCAGTACTTC	CASSLSGVSYEQYF
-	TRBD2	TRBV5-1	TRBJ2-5	TGCGCCAGCAGCCTATGGGGACTAGCGGTCCAAGAGACCCAGTACTTC	CASSLWGLAVQETQYF
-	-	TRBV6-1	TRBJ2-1	TGTGCCAGCAGCGAAACAGGGTTCAATGAGCAGTTCTTC	CASSETGFNEQFF
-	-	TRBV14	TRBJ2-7	TGTGCCAGCTGGACGGGGGATAACCCCTACGAGCAGTACTTC	CASWTGDNPYEQYF
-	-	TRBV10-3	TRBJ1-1	TGTGCCATCACCCGGACAGAAAACACTGAAGCTTTCTTT	CAITRTENTEAFF